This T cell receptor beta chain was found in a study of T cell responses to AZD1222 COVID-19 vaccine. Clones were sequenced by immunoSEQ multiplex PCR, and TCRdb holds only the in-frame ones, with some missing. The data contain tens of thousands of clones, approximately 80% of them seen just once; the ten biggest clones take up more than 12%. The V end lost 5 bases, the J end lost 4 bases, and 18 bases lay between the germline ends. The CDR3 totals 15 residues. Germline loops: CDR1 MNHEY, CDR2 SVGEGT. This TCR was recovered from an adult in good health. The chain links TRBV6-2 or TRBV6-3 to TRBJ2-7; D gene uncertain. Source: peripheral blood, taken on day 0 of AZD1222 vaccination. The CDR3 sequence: CASSRSAANRYEQYF. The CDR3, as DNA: TGTGCCAGCAGTAGGTCTGCCGCTAATAGGTACGAGCAGTACTTC.